The 30 T cell receptor beta chains listed next were all sequenced from one sample in a study of a mutant IDH1 vaccine in newly diagnosed glioma. The antigens for these receptors are not known. This table comes from immunoSEQ multiplex PCR, and its TCRdb copy is limited to in-frame clones, with some not included. The sample lists 60,000 or so clones; 70% to 90% were seen once. The sample's time point: week 23, last vaccination. Vaccination comprised doses that each held 300 ug of mutant IDH1 20-mer peptide, plus topical imiquimod. The specimen comprised PBMCs, sampled from a glioma patient whose treatment included an IDH1 peptide vaccine. These TCRs come from a man between 25 and 39 years old with glioma.

The genes are TRBV10-1 and TRBJ1-1; D is ambiguous. The V and J ends lost 6 bases and 1 base respectively, with 18 bases between them. The CDR3 is 16 residues long. Germline V lookup: CDR1 WNHNN, CDR2 SYGVQD (reference sequence). CDR3 in amino acids: CASSASDGRQNTEAFF. CDR3 nucleotides: TGCGCCAGCAGCGCCTCGGACGGACGGCAGAACACTGAAGCTTTCTTT.

For the CDR3, the DNA is TGCGCCAGCAGGGGGAGGGGAAGGGCTGGAAACACCATATATTTT. This sequence encodes CASRGRGRAGNTIYF. The V gene is TRBV4-1, the J gene TRBJ1-3; possible D gene TRBD1, 5 bases. V was cut by 6 bases and J by 2 bases, with 14 bases left in between. The CDR3 sequence is 15 residues long. Per germline, CDR1 MGHRA and CDR2 YSYEKL.

The V and J genes are TRBV11-2 and TRBJ2-1; weak D call: TRBD1 (6 bases). Trimming cost V 0 bases and J 7 bases, with 28 bases left between them. The CDR3 runs 20 residues. Per germline, CDR1 SGHAT and CDR2 FQNNGV. The CDR3 DNA reads as TGTGCCAGCAGCTTAGATCGCAGGGGCCCTCCTTCAGGTACTAAAAATGAGCAGTTCTTC. The encoded protein is CASSLDRRGPPSGTKNEQFF. Variable domain in full (rest from reference TRBV11-2 and TRBJ2-1): EAGVAQSPRYKIIEKRQSVAFWCNPISGHATLYWYQQILGQGPKLLIQFQNNGVVDDSQLPKDRFSAERLKGVDSTLKIQPAKLEDSAVYLCASSLDRRGPPSGTKNEQFFGPGTRLTVL.

The gene calls are TRBV29-1 and TRBJ2-5; perhaps TRBD1 as D (5 bases). This CDR3 has 12 amino acids. CDR1 is SQVTM, CDR2 ANQGSEA, per germline. The V gene lost 3 bases and the J gene lost 3 bases, with 8 bases spanning the gap. The CDR3 loop is CSVEGLEETQYF. CDR3 nucleotide sequence: TGCAGCGTTGAGGGGCTAGAAGAGACCCAGTACTTC.

The chain recombines TRBV14 with TRBJ2-5, with no clear D. The CDR3 spans 16 residues. Germline CDR1 reads SGHDN; CDR2 reads FVKESK. V shed 4 bases and J shed 4 bases, with 19 bases lying between them. CDR3 sequence: CASSPLRVKEGETQYF. The CDR3 coding sequence is TGTGCCAGCAGCCCTCTTAGGGTGAAGGAAGGAGAGACCCAGTACTTC.

The V and J genes are TRBV5-1 and TRBJ1-2; 9 bases line up with TRBD1. Unmatched junction bases numbered 5, after V lost 4 bases and J lost 1 base. Germline CDR1 is SGHRS and CDR2 is YFSETQ. The CDR3 has 15 residues. CDR3 sequence reads: CASSRRTGDNYGYTF. As DNA, the CDR3 is TGCGCCAGCAGCAGGCGGACAGGGGATAACTATGGCTACACCTTC. The variable domain in full, with the rest retrieved from reference TRBV5-1 and TRBJ1-2, is KAGVTQTPRYLIKTRGQQVTLSCSPISGHRSVSWYQQTPGQGLQFLFEYFSETQRNKGNFPGRFSGRQFSNSRSEMNVSTLELGDSALYLCASSRRTGDNYGYTFGSGTRLTVV.

The rearrangement uses TRBV19 and TRBJ1-1; D unclear. CDR3 length equals 17 residues. In germline, CDR1 is LNHDA, CDR2 SQIVND (reference sequence). V gave up 3 bases and J gave up 0 bases, with 17 bases separating them. This chain's CDR3 is CASSMGALRSMNTEAFF. The CDR3 nucleotides read TGTGCCAGTAGTATGGGTGCACTTCGGAGCATGAACACTGAAGCTTTCTTT.

V usage is TRBV25-1 and J usage is TRBJ2-3; D is unclear. This CDR3 is 15 amino acids long. Trimming took 1 base from V and 0 from J, leaving 8 bases between them. Germline CDR1 MGHDK, CDR2 SYGVNS. CDR3 nucleotides: TGTGCCAGCAGTGAATTATGGGGAAGCACAGATACGCAGTATTTT. As protein: CASSELWGSTDTQYF.

The gene calls are TRBV2 and TRBJ2-1; D is possibly TRBD1 or TRBD2 (5 bases each). Germline V gene sequence: CDR1 SNHLY, CDR2 FYNNEI. The V end lost 7 bases, the J end lost 4 bases, and 17 bases lay between the germline ends. The CDR3 length is 15 residues. DNA of the CDR3: TGTGCCAGCAAACCGGGACCCAGAGGATACAATGAGCAGTTCTTC. This codes for CASKPGPRGYNEQFF.

The J gene is TRBJ1-5, the V gene TRBV27, with D possibly TRBD1 on 5 matching bases. Trimming removed 6 bases from V and 6 bases from J, with 21 bases in between. This CDR3 is 16 amino acids long. The V gene's germline CDR1 is MNHEY and CDR2 SMNVEV (reference sequence). The CDR3 DNA reads TGTGCCAGCAGGGCCGACATGGGGGGAGTGGGTCAGCCCCAGCATTTT. Amino acid sequence: CASRADMGGVGQPQHF.

The chain is built from TRBV15 and TRBJ1-3, with D perhaps TRBD1 (6 bases). This CDR3 comprises 18 residues. Per germline, CDR1 LNHNV and CDR2 YYDKDF (reference sequence). The V end lost 2 bases, the J end lost 0 bases, and 17 bases lay between the germline ends. The CDR3 spells CATSRHPGQPHSGNTIYF. The CDR3 nucleotides are TGTGCCACCAGCAGACATCCAGGACAGCCACACTCTGGAAACACCATATATTTT.

CDR3 sequence: CASSELAGNTEAFF. The CDR3 bases are TGTGCCAGCAGTGAATTAGCAGGGAACACTGAAGCTTTCTTT. The J gene is TRBJ1-1, the V gene TRBV6-1, with D unresolved. The V gene lost 2 bases and the J gene lost 1 base, with 8 bases spanning the gap. CDR3 length: 14 residues. The germline V gene has CDR1 MNHNS and CDR2 SASEGT.

The chain employs TRBV18 and TRBJ2-3; D not certain. V shed 2 bases and J shed 0 bases, with 9 bases lying between them. In germline, CDR1 is KGHSH, CDR2 LQKENI. The CDR3 length is 15 residues. CDR3 nucleotide sequence: TGTGCCAGCTCACCAGGCAGCCAGAGCACAGATACGCAGTATTTT. The encoded protein is CASSPGSQSTDTQYF.

This chain connects TRBV6-5 to TRBJ2-7; D unresolved. V gave up 6 bases and J gave up 3 bases, with 9 bases separating them. The CDR3 consists of 12 residues. Germline V gene sequence: CDR1 MNHEY, CDR2 SVGAGI. CDR3: CASRDPFYEQYF. CDR3 in DNA: TGTGCCAGCAGGGACCCGTTCTACGAGCAGTACTTC.

This clone has only one observation. V and J are TRBV5-1 and TRBJ1-6; no firm D call. CDR1 is SGHRS, CDR2 YFSETQ, per germline. The CDR3 extends over 15 amino acids. Trimming pared 0 bases from V and 7 bases from J, leaving 11 bases between. The CDR3 nucleotides read TGCGCCAGCAGCTTGGCCGCGGCTCGGAATTCACCCCTCCACTTT. It is translated as CASSLAAARNSPLHF. Supplemented by reference TRBV5-1 and TRBJ1-6, the full variable domain reads KAGVTQTPRYLIKTRGQQVTLSCSPISGHRSVSWYQQTPGQGLQFLFEYFSETQRNKGNFPGRFSGRQFSNSRSEMNVSTLELGDSALYLCASSLAAARNSPLHFGNGTRLTVT.

The V and J genes are TRBV6-6 and TRBJ1-1; D remains ambiguous. Trimming shortened V by 5 bases and J by 5 bases, and 12 bases separated the two germline ends. Germline lookup yields CDR1 MNHNY and CDR2 SVGAGI (reference sequence). This CDR3 is 13 amino acids long. DNA for the CDR3: TGTGCCAGCAGTCTAGGGTGGGGAACTGAAGCTTTCTTT. Translating it yields CASSLGWGTEAFF.

This clone occurred once. The chain links TRBV5-1 to TRBJ2-1, with D maybe TRBD1 (5 bases). Germline V gene lookup returns CDR1 SGHRS and CDR2 YFSETQ. Deletions cut 4 bases from V and 2 bases from J, with 10 bases between. CDR3 length equals 14 residues. This CDR3 is CASSGGQAYNEQFF. CDR3 DNA: TGCGCCAGCAGCGGCGGACAAGCCTACAATGAGCAGTTCTTC.

This chain uses TRBV2 with TRBJ2-1; 12 nucleotides line up with TRBD2. CDR1 and CDR2 (germline): SNHLY, FYNNEI. The CDR3 spans 16 residues. The V gene end was trimmed by 6 bases and the J gene end by 9 bases; junction bases not matched to a gene: 12. CDR3 sequence: CASSGLAGGQAVEQFF. As DNA, the CDR3 is TGTGCCAGCAGCGGTCTAGCGGGGGGGCAGGCGGTTGAGCAGTTCTTC.

This clone appeared once. The chain links TRBV19 to TRBJ1-1, with D tentatively TRBD1 (6 bases). The V gene lost 4 bases and the J gene lost 3 bases, with 18 bases spanning the gap. CDR3 length: 16 amino acids. The germline V gene has CDR1 LNHDA and CDR2 SQIVND (reference sequence). CDR3 DNA sequence: TGTGCCAGTAGTAAGCGGCAGGGCGAGGGGGACACTGAAGCTTTCTTT. It specifies CASSKRQGEGDTEAFF.

J is TRBJ2-3 and V is TRBV7-9; D ambiguous. The CDR3 covers 14 residues. Germline loops: CDR1 SEHNR, CDR2 FQNEAQ (reference sequence). The V gene lost 0 bases and the J gene lost 6 bases, with 10 bases spanning the gap. CDR3 in amino acids: CASSLAIPGDTQYF. The CDR3 nucleotides read TGTGCCAGCAGCTTAGCTATCCCGGGCGATACGCAGTATTTT.

J is TRBJ2-7 and V is TRBV15; D remains ambiguous. CDR1 and CDR2 (germline): LNHNV, YYDKDF (reference sequence). There are 15 residues in the CDR3. V dropped 5 bases and J dropped 2 bases, with 16 bases sitting between them. The CDR3 is CATSPRYGETYEQYF. CDR3 DNA sequence: TGTGCCACCAGCCCTCGATATGGAGAAACCTACGAGCAGTACTTC.

This clone came up a few times. V and J are TRBV28 and TRBJ2-7, with D tentatively TRBD1 (7 bases). The CDR3 has 16 residues. CDR1 and CDR2 (germline): MDHEN, SYDVKM. V lost 6 bases and J lost 3, with 21 bases in between. The CDR3 protein is CASSLPGGLGYYEQYF. CDR3 sequence (DNA): TGTGCCAGCAGCCTTCCAGGGGGGTTAGGGTACTACGAGCAGTACTTC.

The rearrangement joins TRBV11-2 to TRBJ2-4; 9 bases align to TRBD1. Trimming removed 4 bases from V and 8 bases from J; junction bases left unmatched: 15. Germline V lookup: CDR1 SGHAT, CDR2 FQNNGV. This CDR3 has 17 residues. The CDR3 nucleotides are TGTGCCAGCAGCTATATATCCTCCGGGACAGGGCCCCACATTCAGTACTTC. It is translated as CASSYISSGTGPHIQYF.

The genes are TRBV19 and TRBJ1-2, with TRBD1 as a possible D gene (6 bases). Trimming stripped 10 bases from V and 4 bases from J, with 13 bases between. CDR1 is LNHDA and CDR2 is SQIVND in the germline V gene (reference sequence). The CDR3 covers 12 residues. The CDR3 DNA reads TGTGCCACCAACAGGGATGGCTATGGCTACACCTTC. It codes for CATNRDGYGYTF.

The chain is built from TRBV19 and TRBJ2-3; 13 bases are shared with TRBD2. The CDR3 has 16 amino acids. CDR1 and CDR2 from the germline V gene are LNHDA and SQIVND (reference sequence). The V gene end was trimmed by 5 bases and the J gene end by 6 bases; junction bases not matched to a gene: 8. CDR3 sequence reads: CASSPPTSGGWDTQYF. In DNA, the CDR3 is TGTGCCAGTAGTCCACCGACTAGCGGGGGGTGGGATACGCAGTATTTT.

The rearrangement joins TRBV15 to TRBJ1-4, with 8 bases that match TRBD1. Trimming at V came to 0 bases and at J to 7 bases, leaving 4 bases not matched to a gene. This CDR3 comprises 15 residues. The germline CDR1 and CDR2 sequences are LNHNV and YYDKDF (reference sequence). CDR3 bases: TGTGCCACCAGCAGAGATCAACAGGGGGGTGAAAAACTGTTTTTT. The encoded protein is CATSRDQQGGEKLFF.

V gene TRBV11-2 combines with J gene TRBJ2-5; 8 bases agree with TRBD2. TRBJ2-7 matches the DNA end more closely, so the J call is doubtful. Germline CDR1 and CDR2: SGHAT and FQNNGV. CDR3 size: 14 residues. The CDR3 region is CASTAGGAGDEQYF. In DNA, the CDR3 is TGTGCCAGCACCGCCGGGGGGGCTGGGGACGAGCAGTACTTC.

The genes are TRBV30 and TRBJ2-6, with 10 bases fitting TRBD1. The CDR3 is made up of 17 amino acids. With 4 bases clipped from V and 1 base from J, the junction kept 7 bases outside the gene matches. Germline V gives CDR1 GTSNPN, CDR2 SVGIG (reference sequence). This CDR3 reads CAWNRDRGYSGANVLTF. The CDR3 bases are TGTGCCTGGAACCGGGACAGGGGCTATTCTGGGGCCAACGTCCTGACTTTC.

There are a few counts of this clone. The chain uses TRBV2 and TRBJ1-1; D call uncertain. Trimming took off 4 bases at V and 2 bases at J, with 14 bases between the two ends. Germline CDR1 and CDR2: SNHLY and FYNNEI. This CDR3 is built from 15 residues. In DNA form, the CDR3 reads TGTGCCAGCAGTGCTCCGGGAGGCTCAAACACTGAAGCTTTCTTT. It is translated as CASSAPGGSNTEAFF.

V is TRBV18 and J is TRBJ1-6; D is unclear. Germline CDR1 and CDR2: KGHSH and LQKENI. The CDR3 is 15 amino acids. V gave up 6 bases and J gave up 2 bases, with 11 bases separating them. As DNA, the CDR3 is TGTGCCAGCTCTCCAGCAGGAACCTATAATTCACCCCTCCACTTT. It encodes CASSPAGTYNSPLHF. Supplemented by reference TRBV18 and TRBJ1-6, the full variable domain reads NAGVMQNPRHLVRRRGQEARLRCSPMKGHSHVYWYRQLPEEGLKFMVYLQKENIIDESGMPKERFSAEFPKEGPSILRIQQVVRGDSAAYFCASSPAGTYNSPLHFGNGTRLTVT.